This TCR beta chain is drawn from a study of T cell repertoires in cytomegalovirus infection. The wider study: Public TCR beta signatures indicated both CMV infection and matching HLA type. Study results and caveats: Carriers of CMV and the relevant HLA type were discriminated by public TCR beta frequency. HLA-C-restricted CMV clonotypes gave the most frequent clonotype in two of eight donors.

To note about this clonotype: The target antigen is unknown.

V shed 2 bases and J 4 bases; nucleotides not matched to a gene: 2. The CDR3 is 14 amino acids. The germline CDR1 and CDR2 sequences are SEHNR and FQNEAQ (reference sequence). In TCRdb, the reads were re-called with MiXCR into one record per CDR3 protein. The sample includes fewer than 400,000 distinct CDR3 sequences, about a sixth of them seen just once. Sequencing input: PBMCs. The receptor comes from a human donor in good health (CMV status not recorded). Some clones in this sample may be carry-over from other donors' samples. The chain has TRBV7-9 and TRBJ2-5; 9 positions agree with TRBD1. In DNA, the CDR3 is TGTGCCAGCAGCTTATTACAGGGGGCAGAGACCCAGTACTTC. Protein product: CASSLLQGAETQYF. Full variable domain (remainder filled in from reference TRBV7-9 and TRBJ2-5): DTGVSQNPRHKITKRGQNVTFRCDPISEHNRLYWYRQTLGQGPEFLTYFQNEAQLEKSRLLSDRFSAERPKGSFSTLEIQRTEQGDSAMYLCASSLLQGAETQYFGPGTRLLVL.